This T cell receptor beta chain was observed in a study of high-grade serous ovarian cancer treatment subgroups. As concerns this clone: Antigen specificity is unknown.

Germline CDR1 reads MDHEN; CDR2 reads SYDVKM. V was pared by 11 bases and J by 3 bases, with 10 bases between. This CDR3 contains 12 residues. TCRdb's table, derived via immunoSEQ multiplex PCR, lists solely in-frame clones and lacks some. The data show 15,000 to 20,000 clones, with about 68% seen just once and approximately 6.6% held by the top ten. Whole-study findings and limits: Tumors within one patient showed repertoire similarity of roughly 0.1 to 0.8.

Tumor samples were obtained before definitive surgery or chemotherapy. The sample taken for sequencing was tumor tissue. The sequence was collected from a human donor with high-grade serous ovarian cancer. The chain combines TRBV28 with TRBJ1-4; no clear D. CDR3 nucleotide sequence: TGTGCCGCTGAGGACCCTAATGAAAAACTGTTTTTT. It translates to CAAEDPNEKLFF.